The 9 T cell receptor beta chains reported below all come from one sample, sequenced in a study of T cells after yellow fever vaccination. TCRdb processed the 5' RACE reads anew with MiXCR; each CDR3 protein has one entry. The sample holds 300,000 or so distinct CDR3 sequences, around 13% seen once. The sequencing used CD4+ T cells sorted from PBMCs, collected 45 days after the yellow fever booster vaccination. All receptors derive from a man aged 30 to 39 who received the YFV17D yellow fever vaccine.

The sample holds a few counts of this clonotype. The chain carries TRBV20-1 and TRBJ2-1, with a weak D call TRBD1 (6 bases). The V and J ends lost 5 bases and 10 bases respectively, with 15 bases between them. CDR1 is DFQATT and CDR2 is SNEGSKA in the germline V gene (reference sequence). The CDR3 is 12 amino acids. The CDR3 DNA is TGCAGTGCTCTCCAGGGGCGTGGAGAGCAGTTCTTC. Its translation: CSALQGRGEQFF.

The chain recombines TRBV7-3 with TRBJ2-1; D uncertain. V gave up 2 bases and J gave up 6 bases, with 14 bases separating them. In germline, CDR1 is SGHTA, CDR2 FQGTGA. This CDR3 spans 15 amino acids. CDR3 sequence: CASSLGLSRFNEQFF. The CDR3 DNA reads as TGTGCCAGCAGCTTAGGCTTGAGTCGGTTCAATGAGCAGTTCTTC.

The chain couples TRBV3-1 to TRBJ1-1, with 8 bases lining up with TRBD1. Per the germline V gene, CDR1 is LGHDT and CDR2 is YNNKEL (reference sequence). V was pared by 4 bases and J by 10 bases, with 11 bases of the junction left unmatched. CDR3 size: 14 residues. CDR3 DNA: TGTGCCAGCAGCCCGAGCGGGCAGGGGGCCTCAGCTTTCTTT. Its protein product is CASSPSGQGASAFF.

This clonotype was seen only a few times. The CDR3 DNA sequence: TGTGCCAGCAGCTTACGTGGGCGGACCTACAATGAGCAGTTCTTC. Residues: CASSLRGRTYNEQFF. V gene TRBV7-7 combines with J gene TRBJ2-1, with D uncertain. Trimming pared 2 bases from V and 2 bases from J, leaving 10 bases between. This CDR3 is built from 15 residues. Germline lookup yields CDR1 SSHAT and CDR2 FNYEAQ (reference sequence).

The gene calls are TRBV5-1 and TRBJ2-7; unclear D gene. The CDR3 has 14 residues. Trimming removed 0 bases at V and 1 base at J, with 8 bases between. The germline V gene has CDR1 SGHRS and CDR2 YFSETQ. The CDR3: CASSLAVGSYEQYF. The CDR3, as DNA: TGCGCCAGCAGCTTGGCCGTAGGGTCCTACGAGCAGTACTTC.

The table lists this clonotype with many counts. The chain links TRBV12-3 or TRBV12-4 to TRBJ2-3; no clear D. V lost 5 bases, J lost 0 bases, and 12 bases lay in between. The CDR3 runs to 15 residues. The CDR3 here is CASSPTGRSTDTQYF. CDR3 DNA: TGTGCCAGCAGTCCGACTGGACGAAGCACAGATACGCAGTATTTT.

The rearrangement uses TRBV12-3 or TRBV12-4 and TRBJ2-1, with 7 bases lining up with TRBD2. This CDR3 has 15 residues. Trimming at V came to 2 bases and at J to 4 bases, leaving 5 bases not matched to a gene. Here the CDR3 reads CASSLRRENYNEQFF. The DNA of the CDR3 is TGTGCCAGCAGTTTAAGGCGGGAGAATTACAATGAGCAGTTCTTC.

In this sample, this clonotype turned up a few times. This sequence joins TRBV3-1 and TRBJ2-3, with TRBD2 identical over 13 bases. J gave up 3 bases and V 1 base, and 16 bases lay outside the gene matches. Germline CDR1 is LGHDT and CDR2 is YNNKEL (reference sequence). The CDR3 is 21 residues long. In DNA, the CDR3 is TGTGCCAGCAGCCAAGCCCTCCCCACTAGCGGGAGGGCCAGGGGGACAGATACGCAGTATTTT. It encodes CASSQALPTSGRARGTDTQYF.

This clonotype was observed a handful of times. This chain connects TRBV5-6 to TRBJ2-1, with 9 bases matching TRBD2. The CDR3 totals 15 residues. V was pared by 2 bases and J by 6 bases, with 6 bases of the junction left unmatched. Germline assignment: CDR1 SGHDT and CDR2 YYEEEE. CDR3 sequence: CASSLTSGRPNEQFF. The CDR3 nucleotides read TGTGCCAGCAGCTTAACGAGCGGGAGGCCCAATGAGCAGTTCTTC.